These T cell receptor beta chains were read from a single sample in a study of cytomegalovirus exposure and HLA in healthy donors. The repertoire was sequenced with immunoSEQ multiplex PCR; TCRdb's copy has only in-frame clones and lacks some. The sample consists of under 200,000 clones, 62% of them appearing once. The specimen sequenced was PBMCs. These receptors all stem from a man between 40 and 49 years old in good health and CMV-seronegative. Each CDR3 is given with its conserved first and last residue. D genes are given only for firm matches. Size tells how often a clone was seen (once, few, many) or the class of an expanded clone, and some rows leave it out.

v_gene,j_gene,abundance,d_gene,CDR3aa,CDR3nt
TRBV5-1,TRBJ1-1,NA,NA,CASRSGVGTEAFF,TGCGCCAGCAGGTCCGGGGTGGGCACTGAAGCTTTCTTT
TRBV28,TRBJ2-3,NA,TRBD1,CASELDRGGLDTQYF,TGTGCCAGCGAACTTGACAGGGGGGGATTGGATACGCAGTATTTT
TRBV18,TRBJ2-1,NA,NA,CASSPREQGGGEQFF,TGTGCCAGCTCACCACGCGAACAGGGCGGTGGTGAGCAGTTCTTC
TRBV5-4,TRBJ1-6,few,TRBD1,CASRGDRSRSPLHF,TGTGCCAGCAGGGGGGACAGGTCGCGGTCACCCCTCCACTTT
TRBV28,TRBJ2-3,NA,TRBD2,CASRSVGAGGTDTQYF,TGTGCCAGCAGGAGTGTGGGGGCGGGAGGGACAGATACGCAGTATTTT
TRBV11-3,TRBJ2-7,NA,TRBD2,CASSLERGSYEQYF,TGTGCCAGCAGCCTCGAGCGGGGCTCCTACGAGCAGTACTTC
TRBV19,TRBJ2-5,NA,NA,CASSIHRELKETQYF,TGTGCCAGTAGTATTCACAGGGAGCTAAAAGAGACCCAGTACTTC
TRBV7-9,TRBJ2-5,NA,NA,CASSAPLGTGRPETQYF,TGTGCCAGCAGCGCGCCCTTGGGGACTGGGCGACCAGAGACCCAGTACTTC
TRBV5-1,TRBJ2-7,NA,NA,CASSLAGDSTYEQYF,TGCGCCAGCAGCTTGGCCGGGGACTCTACCTACGAGCAGTACTTC
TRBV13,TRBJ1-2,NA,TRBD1,CASSLAGGSSYGYTF,TGTGCCAGCAGCTTAGCAGGGGGATCTAGCTATGGCTACACCTTC
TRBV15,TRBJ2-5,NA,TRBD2,CATSRDRGVAGETQYF,TGTGCCACCAGCAGAGATCGGGGGGTTGCGGGAGAGACCCAGTACTTC
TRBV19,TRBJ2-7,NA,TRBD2,CASSSLAGGYEQYF,TGTGCCAGTAGTTCACTAGCGGGAGGTTACGAGCAGTACTTC